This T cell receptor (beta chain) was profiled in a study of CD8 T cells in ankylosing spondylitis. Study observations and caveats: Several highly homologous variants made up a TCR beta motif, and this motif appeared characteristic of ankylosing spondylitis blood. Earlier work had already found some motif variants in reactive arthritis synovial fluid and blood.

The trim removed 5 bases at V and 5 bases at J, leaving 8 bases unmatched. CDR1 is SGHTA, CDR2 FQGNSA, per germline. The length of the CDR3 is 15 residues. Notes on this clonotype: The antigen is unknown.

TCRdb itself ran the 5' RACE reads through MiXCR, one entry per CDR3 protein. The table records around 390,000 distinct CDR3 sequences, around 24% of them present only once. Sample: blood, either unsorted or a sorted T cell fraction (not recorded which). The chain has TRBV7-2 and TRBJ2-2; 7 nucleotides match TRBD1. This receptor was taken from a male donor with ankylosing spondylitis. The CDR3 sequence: CASSQQTGATGELFF. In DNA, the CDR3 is TGTGCCAGCAGCCAACAAACAGGGGCTACCGGGGAGCTGTTTTTT.